These 16 T cell receptor beta chains were sequenced from one sample in a study of cytomegalovirus exposure and HLA in healthy donors. PCR involved 60 Vbeta and 13 Jbeta primers. Libraries were prepared by immunoSEQ multiplex PCR; TCRdb keeps only in-frame clonotypes and omits some of them. The sample includes under 200,000 clones, about four fifths seen only once; the top ten take 1.5% to 2%. Input material: PBMCs. These receptors all stem from a man in his forties in good health and CMV-seropositive.

The table lists this clone with a count of one. The J gene is TRBJ2-1, the V gene TRBV11-3, with 7 nucleotides matching TRBD2. The CDR3 covers 16 residues. Unmatched junction bases numbered 5, after V lost 0 bases and J lost 3 bases. From germline, CDR1 is SGHNT and CDR2 YENEEA. Here the CDR3 reads CASSLDREGIYNEQFF. The CDR3 DNA follows: TGTGCCAGCAGCTTAGACAGGGAGGGTATCTACAATGAGCAGTTCTTC.

The chain has TRBV5-8 and TRBJ1-5, with 10 nucleotides matching TRBD1. The CDR3 has 18 residues. In germline, CDR1 is SGHTS, CDR2 YDEGEE. V lost 4 bases and J lost 1; bases outside the gene matches: 11. CDR3 sequence reads: CASSLGQGGSTSNQPQHF. In DNA, the CDR3 is TGTGCCAGCAGCCTCGGACAGGGGGGTTCTACAAGCAATCAGCCCCAGCATTTT.

The chain's CDR3 is CSVSGVDEQFF. CDR3 in DNA: TGCAGCGTTAGCGGGGTGGATGAGCAGTTCTTC. V gene TRBV29-1 combines with J gene TRBJ2-1, with 7 bases fitting TRBD2. V dropped 5 bases and J dropped 8; count of bases not matched to a gene: 3. Germline V gene sequence: CDR1 SQVTM, CDR2 ANQGSEA. The CDR3 has 11 residues.

J is TRBJ1-1 and V is TRBV30, with a possible D match to TRBD1 (6 bases). This CDR3 has 12 residues. The V end was cut by 0 bases, the J end by 6 bases, with 8 bases between. From germline, CDR1 is GTSNPN and CDR2 SVGIG (reference sequence). For the CDR3, the DNA is TGTGCCTGGAGTGTAGGGACACCTGAAGCTTTCTTT. It is translated as CAWSVGTPEAFF.

This chain uses TRBV15 with TRBJ1-4, with D perhaps TRBD1 (6 bases). CDR3 size: 15 residues. V was clipped by 1 base and J by 3 bases, with 9 bases between them. Germline-derived CDR1 and CDR2 are LNHNV and YYDKDF (reference sequence). CDR3 protein: CATSRGGGSNEKLFF. The CDR3 region has the DNA TGTGCCACCAGCAGAGGAGGGGGATCTAATGAAAAACTGTTTTTT.

The chain uses TRBV5-1 and TRBJ1-5; 10 positions agree with TRBD1. This CDR3 is built from 15 residues. V shed 4 bases and J 3 bases; nucleotides not matched to a gene: 4. Germline-derived CDR1 and CDR2 are SGHRS and YFSETQ. CDR3 nucleotide sequence: TGCGCCAGCAGCACCGGGACAGGGGACAATCAGCCCCAGCATTTT. Amino acid sequence: CASSTGTGDNQPQHF.

V is TRBV28 and J is TRBJ2-6, with 7 bases fitting TRBD1. Germline assignment: CDR1 MDHEN and CDR2 SYDVKM. Losses at the gene ends were 6 bases for V and 3 bases for J; bases not matched to a gene: 5. This CDR3 is 15 amino acids long. The CDR3 DNA is TGTGCCAGCAGAGGGGGCGGGTTTGGGGCCAACGTCCTGACTTTC. It translates to CASRGGGFGANVLTF.

The chain employs TRBV19 and TRBJ1-2; TRBD1 is a possible D gene (6 bases). The germline CDR1 and CDR2 sequences are LNHDA and SQIVND (reference sequence). The CDR3 sequence is 15 residues long. V was trimmed by 5 bases and J by 5 bases, leaving 18 bases between them. In DNA, the CDR3 is TGTGCCAGTAGTCGACGGACAGAGAGGAGTTATGGCTACACCTTC. This translates into CASSRRTERSYGYTF.

This clone has just a few counts. CDR3 in amino acids: CASSLGTGGGGNTIYF. The DNA of the CDR3 is TGTGCCAGCAGCTTAGGAACAGGGGGCGGTGGAAACACCATATATTTT. The chain is built from TRBV7-9 and TRBJ1-3, with 9 bases aligning to TRBD1. From germline, CDR1 is SEHNR and CDR2 FQNEAQ (reference sequence). The CDR3 has 16 residues. With 1 base clipped from V and 3 bases from J, the junction kept 4 bases outside the gene matches.

The V gene is TRBV14, the J gene TRBJ2-7; D is possibly TRBD2 (5 bases). V dropped 0 bases and J dropped 9 bases, with 15 bases sitting between them. This CDR3 contains 14 residues. Germline-derived CDR1 and CDR2 are SGHDN and FVKESK. CDR3 in DNA: TGTGCCAGCAGCCAAGACGAGGGAGTACGACTGCAGTACTTC. Residues: CASSQDEGVRLQYF.

This chain links TRBV27 with TRBJ2-2; 11 bases align to TRBD2. CDR1 is MNHEY, CDR2 SMNVEV, per germline (reference sequence). There are 16 residues in the CDR3. The junction had 7 bases not matched to a gene; V was cut back by 5 bases and J by 5 bases. CDR3 nucleotides: TGTGCCAGCAGTCTCAGGCTAGCGGGAGGTACCGGGGAGCTGTTTTTT. Translation gives CASSLRLAGGTGELFF.

This chain connects TRBV5-1 to TRBJ2-4; 7 positions match TRBD2. Germline lookup yields CDR1 SGHRS and CDR2 YFSETQ. The CDR3 length is 18 residues. V gave up 0 bases and J gave up 1 base; unmatched junction bases: 10. CDR3 nucleotides: TGCGCCAGCAGCTTGGTACTAGCGTGGAGCGGGGCCAAAAACATTCAGTACTTC. Its translation is CASSLVLAWSGAKNIQYF.

As for this clone: It is unclear where the CDR3 begins or ends on the DNA, so no DNA is shown, and the CDR3 is as TCRdb lists it. The rearrangement uses TRBV6-8 and TRBJ1-2. The CDR3 adds up to 17 amino acids, both ends counted. The germline gives CDR1 MNHGY, CDR2 SAAAGT. The CDR3 spells CALAHYGYTFGSGGYTF.

The V gene is TRBV2, the J gene TRBJ1-4, with TRBD1 matching over 8 bases. Unmatched junction bases numbered 6, after V lost 4 bases and J lost 5 bases. CDR3 length: 15 residues. In germline, CDR1 is SNHLY, CDR2 FYNNEI. CDR3 sequence reads: CASSVDRGRNEKLFF. Here the CDR3 DNA reads TGTGCCAGCAGTGTAGACAGGGGCCGAAATGAAAAACTGTTTTTT.

The DNA for the CDR3 is TGTGCCAGCAGCTTAGGATTCGGGGGGCAGCCCCAGCATTTT. As protein: CASSLGFGGQPQHF. The chain employs TRBV7-2 and TRBJ1-5, with D maybe TRBD1 (5 bases). Trimming shortened V by 1 base and J by 7 bases, and 11 bases separated the two germline ends. Germline CDR1 is SGHTA and CDR2 is FQGNSA. This CDR3 contains 14 residues.

A remark on this clone: The sample contains more than one DNA sequence encoding this CDR3. This chain uses TRBV29-1 with TRBJ1-5; possibly TRBD1 for D (6 bases). The CDR3 is 12 amino acids. V lost 4 bases to trimming and J lost 5 bases, with 9 bases between them. Germline-derived CDR1 and CDR2 are SQVTM and ANQGSEA. This CDR3 is CSVGGPDQPQHF. DNA of the CDR3: TGCAGCGTTGGGGGGCCCGATCAGCCCCAGCATTTT.